One sample yielded the 18 T cell receptor beta chains listed below, sequenced in a study of identical twins. TCRdb ran MiXCR on the 5' RACE reads and lists one entry per CDR3 protein. The data show roughly 540,000 distinct CDR3 sequences, with about 20% seen just once and around 0.9% held by the top ten. These sequences were also reported in another study, on T cells expressing NK-cell markers.

The sequencing sample was made of CD4+ T cells sorted from blood. These receptors came from a young woman in good health.

This clonotype was found a few times. This rearrangement joins TRBV7-9 to TRBJ1-1; D may be TRBD1 (6 bases). Trimming stripped 11 bases from V and 6 bases from J, with 22 bases between. Germline V gives CDR1 SEHNR, CDR2 FQNEAQ (reference sequence). CDR3 length equals 14 residues. The CDR3 loop is CAWGRGGEGAEAFF. The CDR3 DNA follows: TGTGCCTGGGGCAGGGGAGGGGAAGGTGCTGAAGCTTTCTTT.

This clonotype turned up a few times. The rearrangement joins TRBV20-1 to TRBJ2-3; TRBD2 is a possible D gene (6 bases). Looked up from germline, CDR1 is DFQATT and CDR2 is SNEGSKA (reference sequence). The CDR3 spans 14 residues. The ends were cut back, 4 bases at V and 1 base at J, with 12 bases in the middle. The DNA of the CDR3 is TGCAGTGCTACTTCTAGCGAAGGCACAGATACGCAGTATTTT. Translation: CSATSSEGTDTQYF.

This clonotype has just a few counts. The chain couples TRBV9 to TRBJ2-7, with TRBD1 matching over 7 bases. Trimming at V came to 3 bases and at J to 2 bases, leaving 8 bases not matched to a gene. Germline CDR1 SGDLS, CDR2 YYNGEE. CDR3 length equals 15 residues. Here the CDR3 DNA reads TGTGCCAGCAGCGCCCGGGACAGTTCTACCTACGAGCAGTACTTC. Translating gives CASSARDSSTYEQYF. Full variable domain (missing parts from reference TRBV9 and TRBJ2-7): DSGVTQTPKHLITATGQRVTLRCSPRSGDLSVYWYQQSLDQGLQFLIQYYNGEERAKGNILERFSAQQFPDLHSELNLSSLELGDSALYFCASSARDSSTYEQYFGPGTRLTVT.

This chain uses TRBV7-9 with TRBJ2-7; D ambiguous. Germline V gene data show CDR1 as SEHNR and CDR2 as FQNEAQ (reference sequence). The CDR3 runs to 14 residues. V lost 5 bases, J lost 5 bases, and 16 bases lay in between. CDR3 DNA sequence: TGTGCCAGCAGCCTCCGACAATTTGAGGACGAGCAGTACTTC. This codes for CASSLRQFEDEQYF.

The sample holds a few counts of this clonotype. The rearrangement links TRBV14 to TRBJ2-5; D might be TRBD2 (6 bases). The V end was cut by 5 bases, the J end by 4 bases, with 14 bases between. Germline-derived CDR1 and CDR2 are SGHDN and FVKESK. There are 14 residues in the CDR3. CDR3 region: CASSNTGAGETQYF. In DNA, the CDR3 is TGTGCCAGCAGCAACACGGGAGCAGGAGAGACCCAGTACTTC.

The chain links TRBV20-1 to TRBJ1-4; D unclear. Germline lookup yields CDR1 DFQATT and CDR2 SNEGSKA (reference sequence). The CDR3 consists of 14 residues. Trimming cost V 6 bases and J 7 bases, with 18 bases left between them. CDR3 in amino acids: CSARPGQRVEKLFF. The CDR3 DNA is TGCAGTGCGCGCCCGGGCCAAAGGGTTGAAAAACTGTTTTTT.

In this sample, this clonotype turned up a few times. The gene calls are TRBV12-3 or TRBV12-4 and TRBJ1-5; D not certain. CDR3 length: 17 amino acids. V lost 5 bases and J 7 bases, leaving 24 bases between the germline ends. The CDR3 reads CASSPNSFHMVEQPQHF. The CDR3 DNA sequence: TGTGCCAGCAGTCCCAACAGCTTCCACATGGTCGAGCAGCCCCAGCATTTT.

This clonotype was detected only once. The rearrangement uses TRBV10-3 and TRBJ2-4; D gene unclear. Per germline, CDR1 ENHRY and CDR2 SYGVKD. The CDR3 contains 14 residues. Trimming removed 2 bases from V and 1 base from J, with 6 bases in between. CDR3 nucleotides: TGTGCCATCAGTGAGGTTTGGGCCAAAAACATTCAGTACTTC. Translating gives CAISEVWAKNIQYF.

This clonotype was found a few times. The chain has TRBV18 and TRBJ2-7, with a weak D call TRBD1 (6 bases). Germline CDR1 KGHSH, CDR2 LQKENI. The V and J ends lost 2 bases and 5 bases respectively, with 16 bases between them. CDR3 length equals 15 residues. In DNA form, the CDR3 reads TGTGCCAGCTCACCAGTGTCGGACAGCCTAAACGAGCAGTACTTC. It translates to CASSPVSDSLNEQYF.

This clonotype was picked up a small number of times. The chain is built from TRBV5-1 and TRBJ2-2; tentative D call: TRBD1 (5 bases). The CDR3 has 15 residues. CDR1 and CDR2 (germline): SGHRS, YFSETQ. Trimming cost V 0 bases and J 6 bases, with 12 bases left between them. This CDR3 is CASSLGSGFAGELFF. CDR3 nucleotide sequence: TGCGCCAGCAGCTTGGGTTCAGGGTTTGCCGGGGAGCTGTTTTTT.

This clonotype was seen just once. The chain employs TRBV20-1 and TRBJ2-7; 8 nucleotides match TRBD1. Germline CDR1 reads DFQATT; CDR2 reads SNEGSKA (reference sequence). Trimming removed 3 bases from V and 4 bases from J; junction bases left unmatched: 5. This CDR3 spans 13 amino acids. The CDR3 reads CSARIQGAYEQYF. The CDR3, as DNA: TGCAGTGCTAGGATCCAGGGGGCTTACGAGCAGTACTTC.

This clonotype was picked up many times. The V gene is TRBV27, the J gene TRBJ1-1; no reliable D call. The CDR3 consists of 13 residues. Germline V gene sequence: CDR1 MNHEY, CDR2 SMNVEV (reference sequence). V lost 3 bases and J 3 bases, leaving 8 bases between the germline ends. CDR3 in DNA: TGTGCCAGCAGTTTGTGGCCCGACACTGAAGCTTTCTTT. This gives the protein CASSLWPDTEAFF.

In this sample, this clonotype turned up a few times. The rearrangement uses TRBV5-5 and TRBJ2-5, with a weak D call TRBD2 (6 bases). The CDR3 runs to 15 residues. V was trimmed by 0 bases and J by 5 bases, leaving 14 bases between them. Per the germline V gene, CDR1 is SGHKS and CDR2 is YYEKEE (reference sequence). CDR3 DNA: TGTGCCAGCAGCTTGGCCAGGGAGGATGAGGAGACCCAGTACTTC. It is translated as CASSLAREDEETQYF. Full variable domain (outside the CDR3, taken from reference TRBV5-5 and TRBJ2-5): DAGVTQSPTHLIKTRGQQVTLRCSPISGHKSVSWYQQVLGQGPQFIFQYYEKEERGRGNFPDRFSARQFPNYSSELNVNALLLGDSALYLCASSLAREDEETQYFGPGTRLLVL.

This clonotype has just a few counts. V usage is TRBV29-1 and J usage is TRBJ1-5; possible D gene TRBD1, 5 bases. Germline V gives CDR1 SQVTM, CDR2 ANQGSEA. This CDR3 is built from 13 residues. V lost 4 bases and J 4 bases, leaving 11 bases between the germline ends. Written as DNA, the CDR3 is TGCAGCGTTGCAGACGACAGAAATCAGCCCCAGCATTTT. Encoded protein: CSVADDRNQPQHF.

This clonotype was counted between two and nine times. The chain is built from TRBV6-1 and TRBJ1-2; maybe TRBD1 (5 bases). The germline V gene has CDR1 MNHNS and CDR2 SASEGT. V was cut by 10 bases and J by 2 bases, with 23 bases left in between. The length of the CDR3 is 16 residues. The CDR3 DNA reads as TGTGCCACCCGGAACCAGATCGGGGGTCGAAACTATGGCTACACCTTC. Translation gives CATRNQIGGRNYGYTF.

This clonotype showed up just a few times. CDR3 coding DNA: TGTGCCATCAGTGAGCCAATGTCGCCCGGGACTAGCTACTACGAGCAGTACTTC. This gives the protein CAISEPMSPGTSYYEQYF. The chain combines TRBV10-3 with TRBJ2-7; 9 bases line up with TRBD2. J lost 3 bases, V lost 2 bases, and 14 bases had no gene match. Germline CDR1 reads ENHRY; CDR2 reads SYGVKD. CDR3 length: 18 residues.

This clonotype was detected only a few times. V and J are TRBV28 and TRBJ1-2; 9 bases match TRBD1. The CDR3 extends over 15 amino acids. CDR1 is MDHEN, CDR2 SYDVKM, per germline. V lost 7 bases to trimming and J lost 8 bases; unmatched junction nucleotides: 14. CDR3 loop: CASTSSGQGLGGYTF. CDR3 DNA sequence: TGTGCCAGCACCTCATCGGGACAGGGTCTGGGAGGCTACACCTTC.

The rearrangement links TRBV20-1 to TRBJ2-1; 7 positions agree with TRBD2. Looked up from germline, CDR1 is DFQATT and CDR2 is SNEGSKA (reference sequence). The CDR3 spans 16 residues. J gave up 5 bases and V 2 bases, and 12 bases lay outside the gene matches. CDR3 sequence: CSARSGRRLADNEQFF. CDR3 coding DNA: TGCAGTGCTAGAAGTGGCCGGAGGCTAGCGGACAATGAGCAGTTCTTC.